Reported below is one T cell receptor (beta chain). In this sample, this clonotype turned up many times. It has no known antigen specificity. The input lacks base qualities; no much larger clone sits a single base away. The TCR beta CDR3 regions were amplified from the RNA transcripts. For the first round of RT-PCR on the TCR CDR3, the HTBI primer set was used together with the Qiagen OneStep RT-PCR kit. The libraries were constructed in a second round of multiplex PCR and then size-selected and purified. The libraries were sequenced on an Illumina HiSeq2000 using paired-end 100 bp reads. On the authors' methods: SOAPnuke was used to process the raw data, with reads discarded if the reads contained adapters or uncalled bases, had a mean Phred below 15, or lacked an exact constant-primer or identifier match. COPE v1.2.5 was used to merge high-quality paired reads, and clonotypes were defined as unique nucleotide sequences. Clonotypes were aligned to IMGT TRBV, TRBD and TRBJ reference segments using MiTCR v1.1. The analysis was restricted to V-J combinations with a frequency above 0.0001, which together covered about 99% of the repertoires. A TCS score was defined as the ratio of F50 (clonal expansion) to E x V (chaos), with BLOSUM62-based TCRdist applied between CDR3 peptides within each V-J. Welch's t-statistics and random forest reduced roughly 530 V-J features to fewer than 15, which were used in a naive Bayes classifier (R e1071). TCRdb itself trimmed the public reads at Q25 with fastp, ran MiXCR and retained productive beta chains. Records with the same CDR3 protein are collapsed into one entry carrying the most frequent genes and DNA. TCRdb's processing, not the authors' own work, is the source of the V and J calls. Counted in this sample were around 280,000 distinct CDR3 sequences; 13% of them appeared once. The ten most abundant clones make up around 7.9% of the sample.

Trimming at the junction amounts to 5 bases on V and 7 bases on J, and the germline ends lie 18 bases apart. The CDR3 starts with the cysteine, ends with the phenylalanine, and has 15 residues. The kept DNA is CDR3 alone, 45 bases in frame from the first base. The data stem from a study of T cells in Graves' hyperthyroidism and ophthalmopathy (dated by TCRdb to between 2019 and 2020). Broadly, across the study: Peripheral blood was sampled at the time of initial diagnosis, prior to any treatment. To identify TCR V-J signatures that set the groups apart, the researchers used a discovery cohort of about a hundred patients, made up of 40 to 45 with Graves' ophthalmopathy and about 59 with stable Graves' hyperthyroidism. Prospective prediction of ophthalmopathy was tested in an independent validation cohort consisting of under 20 hyperthyroidism patients and some 15 patients who later progressed to ophthalmopathy. The roughly 91 discovery patients were randomly split 7:3 into training and test sets. In several Graves' hyperthyroidism patients, the study also compared T-cell repertoires from thyroid tissue with T-cell repertoires from blood. Once sampling was done, hyperthyroidism patients were given methimazole at a starting dose of 30 mg daily, whereas ophthalmopathy patients were given high-dose intravenous methylprednisolone. TCR Vbeta CDR3 sequencing of 135 peripheral blood samples (fewer than 45 ophthalmopathy, 75 to 85 hyperthyroidism and around 17 progressor patients) is reported in the paper.

Hyperthyroidism patients were newly diagnosed, with disease duration under 2 months, and aged 18 to 65 years. Any patient with an uncontrolled infection, another autoimmune disease, pregnancy or lactation was excluded. Diagnoses were established on the basis of clinical symptoms, serum thyroxine and TRAb, thyroid ultrasound, and orbital computed tomography. For progressor patients, blood was drawn at the first diagnosis of hyperthyroidism, before any ophthalmopathy symptoms had appeared. PBMCs were isolated from about 10 ml of fresh peripheral blood by Ficoll-Paque density gradient centrifugation. Progressor patients were first diagnosed with Graves' hyperthyroidism and then developed ophthalmopathy during follow-up. Total RNA was extracted with Trizol reagent, and quality was checked on an Agilent 2100 Bioanalyzer. The paper's findings and limits, for the study overall: Most expanded thyroid clonotypes (frequency above 0.001) were also found in blood, which suggests that blood repertoires may mirror thyroid immune responses. Sample size was not statistically predetermined, and investigators were not blinded to group allocation. A model built on a 13 V-J signature distinguished ophthalmopathy from stable hyperthyroidism, reaching about 88% sensitivity and about 81% specificity in cross-validation and 80%/75% in testing. In validation, the model predicted progression to ophthalmopathy with around 71% sensitivity and about 73% specificity, a median of 6.5 months before onset.

The receptor chain draws on TRBV12-3 or TRBV12-4 and TRBJ2-1; no D gene is confidently identified. This TCR derives from a woman aged 30 to 39 with Graves' hyperthyroidism that later progressed to Graves' ophthalmopathy. Sample: blood. CDR3 sequence: CASSLDGSYRNEQFF. The DNA sequence is TGTGCCAGCAGTCTCGACGGTTCTTATCGTAATGAGCAGTTCTTC.